This TCR beta chain is drawn from a study of T cells in Graves' hyperthyroidism and ophthalmopathy. Study in general: The initial diagnosis was the point when peripheral blood was collected, ahead of any treatment. Study-wide results and limits: With a median lead of around 5.9 months before onset, the model predicted ophthalmopathy.

RNA transcripts gave rise to amplified TCR beta CDR3 regions. Researchers ran a first-round RT-PCR on the TCR CDR3 using the HTBI primer set. TCRdb reprocessed the multiplex PCR reads with MiXCR, giving one entry per CDR3 protein. The table lists approximately 220,000 distinct CDR3 sequences, around 17% of them singletons, with about 45% in the top ten. The CDR3 runs 15 residues. Deletions cut 1 base from V and 5 bases from J, with 13 bases between. Germline CDR1 reads SGHAT; CDR2 reads FQNNGV. This clonotype was seen at least ten times. Its cognate antigen is unknown. The chain joins TRBV11-2 to TRBJ2-3; D possibly corresponds to TRBD1 (6 bases). This sequence was found in a man in his forties with Graves' hyperthyroidism. Sequenced sample: blood. For the CDR3, the DNA is TGTGCCAGCAGCTTAGGGGCAGGGGTAGTAGATACGCAGTATTTT. This encodes CASSLGAGVVDTQYF.